This entry features one TCR beta chain sequence. This sample was taken from a study of blood T cell repertoires in COVID-19. Overall study: PBMCs, B-cell-depleted T cells, or T cells provided the cDNA or gDNA that made up the material.

Repertoires were generated with immunoSEQ multiplex PCR, while TCRdb's copy carries only in-frame clones and drops some. The sample comprises 60,000 or so clones, around 83% of which are singletons, and over 10% rests with the top ten. The CDR3 is 15 residues long. The V and J genes are TRBV21-1 and TRBJ2-3; TRBD2 is the table's D call and was not checked against the DNA. TRBV21-1 counts as a pseudogene. The specimen sequenced was peripheral blood. This TCR was sampled from a human donor in a cohort sampled during active COVID-19. The CDR3 nucleotides read TGTGCCAGAGAGATAAGGCGGGGGGGCACAGATACGCAGTATTTT. This codes for CAREIRRGGTDTQYF.